This TCR beta chain was recorded in a study of blood T cells in healthy people across ages (dated by TCRdb to between 2014 and 2017). The study in broad terms: In model experiments, template switching captured about one uniquely barcoded TCR beta cDNA molecule for every two T cells. The study measured age-related changes in TCR beta repertoire diversity using deep sequencing normalized with unique cDNA molecular identifiers. The donors were split into four age groups: young (average around 15 years), middle-aged (39), aged (around 67) and long-lived (roughly 88). Donors of different ages were randomly distributed across sequencing lanes to avoid experimental bias. Two additional independent replicas of 1 million unique cDNA reads from the same blood draw were analyzed for two donors (one aged 18 to 29 and one aged 80 or older). General conclusions and limits of the study: As age increased, observed TCR beta diversity per million T cells dropped in a roughly linear way, and a significant reduction was already evident by age 40. Compared with the aged group, the long-lived group had more naive CD4+ T cells, fewer expanded clones and increased TCR diversity, suggesting age selection. There was a strong correlation between observed TCR beta diversity and the percentage of naive T cells measured by flow cytometry. Estimates of total diversity based on one million sequenced T cells were regarded as lower bounds and as underestimates. Donor CMV infection status was unknown, potentially confounding age-related changes in expanded clonotypes. Since profiling was done on bulk unsorted PBMCs, naive and antigen-experienced compartments could not be conclusively compared.

The 39 donors, aged about 6 to 100 years, were systemically healthy Caucasian individuals from Russia. Each donor gave roughly 11 milliliters of peripheral blood, drawn into EDTA-treated Vacutainer tubes. Ficoll-Paque density-gradient centrifugation was used to isolate PBMCs, with at least 6.5 million per sample. Total RNA, at least 5 micrograms per sample, was extracted from PBMCs with Trizol reagent. The percentages of naive CD45RAhigh/CD27high T cells were determined by flow cytometry on a PBMC aliquot from every donor. Library preparation was by 5' RACE. A second about 7 to 12 cycle PCR used a sample-barcoded 5' primer and a J-beta primer mix. A template-switch 5' adaptor carrying 12 random nucleotides introduced a unique molecular identifier onto each TCR beta cDNA molecule. Each sample yielded at least 2.5 million CDR3-containing paired-end reads. All of the RNA was converted into first-strand cDNA using the Mint cDNA synthesis kit, with a TRBC-specific oligonucleotide serving as the primer. Following uracil-DNA glycosylase treatment, all cDNA underwent a first 18-cycle PCR with the universal primers M1SS and BC2_uni_R. Regarding the original processing steps: Normalization of each sample was performed by random selection of 1 million high-quality reads, each carrying a distinct molecular identifier. Reads with shared molecular identifiers were discarded instead of being binned into consensus sequences. MiTCR, run with a Q25 quality threshold and the strictest error-elimination algorithm, handled CDR3 identification, clonotype clustering and error correction. Lower-bound total TCR beta diversity was estimated with a nonparametric unseen species model using Euler transformation. TCRdb trimmed public reads at Q25 via fastp, called clones via MiXCR and kept in-frame beta chains. Rows matching on CDR3 protein sequence are summarized as one entry with the most common DNA and genes. The V and J calls were determined by TCRdb, not by the authors. A total of 1.5 million to 2 million distinct CDR3 sequences appear in this sample, 30% to 40% of them only once. Under 25% of the sample is held by the ten biggest clonotypes.

The cysteine opens and the phenylalanine closes a CDR3 of 14 amino acids. Solely the CDR3 DNA is kept, with 42 bases framed from the first base. CDR1 SGHKS and CDR2 YYEKEE were looked up in the germline V gene (reference sequence). With regard to this clonotype: Its cognate antigen has yet to be identified. The junction does not match germline at one end; this may be a read error.

This receptor was obtained from a human donor in good health. The chain is assembled from TRBV5-5 and TRBJ2-7, with TRBD2 tentatively as D gene (6 bases match). The sample consisted of blood. At the DNA level, the sequence is TGTGCCAGCAGCTCGGCGGGGACCTCCTACGAGCGGTACTTC. It encodes CASSSAGTSYERYF.